This T cell receptor (beta chain) originates from a study of T cells in localized non-small cell lung cancer. Whole-study findings and limits: Adjacent lung had a median about 57 of the 100 largest tumor clones.

Profiled with immunoSEQ multiplex PCR; TCRdb holds only in-frame clones, not every one. The profile covers over 20,000 clones, with 70% to 90% appearing a single time and about 5.3% taken by the ten largest. The CDR3 is made up of 12 amino acids. Deletions cut 2 bases from V and 3 bases from J, with 2 bases between. Germline CDR1 and CDR2: MNHNS and SASEGT. About this clone: Its antigen is unidentified.

V usage is TRBV6-1 and J usage is TRBJ1-3; D remains unclear. The sample consisted of peripheral blood, taken before any cancer treatment. The clonotype comes from a male donor aged 60 or over with stage II squamous cell lung carcinoma. CDR3 in amino acids: CASSEFGNTIYF. Written as DNA, the CDR3 is TGTGCCAGCAGTGAATTTGGAAACACCATATATTTT.